This TCR beta chain was documented in a study of blood T cell repertoires in COVID-19. Study-wide context: Samples representing acute and convalescent COVID-19 were sourced from the United States, Italy and Spain.

In the original processing: Quantification of nucleated cells was approximated via reference gene primer amplification. Data came from immunoSEQ multiplex PCR; TCRdb stores just in-frame clones and leaves some out. V, J and clone size were drawn from that table, and D and trimming were deduced from the DNA. The table includes about 65,000 clones, about 81% detected once. The CDR3 has 14 amino acids. Deletions cut 4 bases from V and 2 bases from J, with 10 bases between. CDR1 is MNHNY and CDR2 is SVGAGI in the germline V gene (reference sequence). Specimen: peripheral blood. The sequence derives from an elderly man with acute or convalescent COVID-19. The V gene is TRBV6-6, the J gene TRBJ2-3, with D perhaps matching TRBD2 (6 bases). This CDR3 reads CASSSPGVTDTQYF. The DNA for the CDR3 is TGTGCCAGCAGTTCCCCGGGGGTCACAGATACGCAGTATTTT.